These T cell receptor beta chains were read from a single sample in a study of blood T cell repertoires in COVID-19. Assay: immunoSEQ multiplex PCR; the TCRdb copy retains only in-frame clones and omits some. The sample lists some 180,000 clones; 90% were seen once. Source material: peripheral blood. The receptor source for this set is a man between 50 and 59 years old with acute or convalescent COVID-19. Each CDR3 is given with its conserved first and last residue. The D gene is left open where the match is weak. Expanded clones are given a class, and other clones once, few, many or no size at all.

V gene	D gene	J gene	clone size	CDR3 DNA	CDR3 protein
TRBV15	TRBD1	TRBJ2-1	-	TGTGCCACCAGCAGAGATGGACAGGGGCCCTACAATGAGCAGTTCTTC	CATSRDGQGPYNEQFF
TRBV7-8	TRBD2	TRBJ2-1	-	TGTGCCAGCAGCTTTAGCGGGATCGCCTATGAGCAGTTCTTC	CASSFSGIAYEQFF
TRBV6-1	TRBD1	TRBJ2-7	-	TGTGCCAGCAGTGCCCGGCCCGGGACAGGAACCTCCTACGAGCAGTACTTC	CASSARPGTGTSYEQYF
TRBV10-3	-	TRBJ1-1	few	TGTGCCACTCGGTCCCGGGAAAGCACTGAAGCTTTCTTT	CATRSRESTEAFF
TRBV19	-	TRBJ1-4	once	TGTGCCAGTAGTCTCGCGGGGGAAAAACTGTTTTTT	CASSLAGEKLFF
TRBV28	TRBD1	TRBJ2-1	-	TGTGCCAGCAACAACCCCACTGACAGGGCGACACGGGACAATGAGCAGTTCTTC	CASNNPTDRATRDNEQFF
TRBV27	-	TRBJ2-1	-	TGTGCCAGCAGTTTAGGCGGTGACGCCTACAATGAGCAGTTCTTC	CASSLGGDAYNEQFF
TRBV24-1	-	TRBJ2-2	-	TGTGCCACCAGTGGGGCCACGGGGACCGGGGAGCTGTTTTTT	CATSGATGTGELFF
TRBV5-1	-	TRBJ2-1	-	TGCGCCAGCAGTCCCCTAAGAGCGGTCAATGAGCAGTTCTTC	CASSPLRAVNEQFF
TRBV4-1	-	TRBJ1-4	-	TGCGCCAGCAGCCAAGAAGAGGGTTGGGAAAAACTGTTTTTT	CASSQEEGWEKLFF
TRBV5-1	-	TRBJ1-1	-	TGCGCCAGCAGCTTAACCAGGATGAACACTGAAGCTTTCTTT	CASSLTRMNTEAFF
TRBV28	-	TRBJ2-4	-	TGTGCCAGCTTAAAGGAGGACAGCGGCGGCAACATTCAGTACTTC	CASLKEDSGGNIQYF
TRBV3-1/TRBV3-2	-	TRBJ2-1	-	TGTGCCAGCAGCCAAGATCAACTGACCCCAGGGGTTGAGCAGTTCTTC	CASSQDQLTPGVEQFF
TRBV9	-	TRBJ2-1	-	TGTGCCAGCAGCCCCGCGGGCTATGAGCAGTTCTTC	CASSPAGYEQFF
TRBV4-3	-	TRBJ1-3	-	TGCGCCAGCAGCCAAGATCCAGGGAACTCTGGAAACACCATATATTTT	CASSQDPGNSGNTIYF
TRBV6-1	TRBD1	TRBJ1-2	-	TGTGCCAGCAGTGAAGGGGACAGGGAACGGTATGGCTACACCTTC	CASSEGDRERYGYTF
TRBV28	TRBD2	TRBJ2-7	once	TGTGCCAGCACCTCCATAGGGGCTAGCGGGAGTTACGAGCAGTACTTC	CASTSIGASGSYEQYF
TRBV19	-	TRBJ2-1	once	TGTGCCAGTAGTGCCAGGTCCTACAATGAGCAGTTCTTC	CASSARSYNEQFF
TRBV28	-	TRBJ2-2	-	TGTGCCAGCAGTATCCCCCTTTGGGACTCCGGGGAGCTGTTTTTT	CASSIPLWDSGELFF
TRBV27	-	TRBJ1-1	-	TGTGCCAGCAGTTTCTCAGGTAACACTGAAGCTTTCTTT	CASSFSGNTEAFF
TRBV25-1	-	TRBJ2-5	-	TGTGCCAGCAGTGAGGTCGAGGAGACCCAGTACTTC	CASSEVEETQYF
TRBV12-3/TRBV12-4	TRBD1	TRBJ2-4	-	TGTGCCAGCAGTTTCCAGACAGGGAGTCAGTACTTC	CASSFQTGSQYF
TRBV18	TRBD1	TRBJ1-1	-	TGTGCCAGCTCACTGCGGGGACAGGGTGCTGAAGCTTTCTTT	CASSLRGQGAEAFF
TRBV5-1	-	TRBJ2-7	few	TGCGCCAGCAGCTTGCCAGGGAACGACGAGCAGTACTTC	CASSLPGNDEQYF
TRBV19	-	TRBJ1-2	-	TGTGCCAGTACCCAGGAGGACCCCTATGGCTACACCTTC	CASTQEDPYGYTF